The subject of this entry is one T cell receptor beta chain. Here immunoSEQ multiplex PCR was the method, and the copy in TCRdb shows in-frame clones only, minus some. The table has more than 11,000 clones, around 70% seen once. The data were taken from a study of neoadjuvant anti-PD-1 for oral cavity cancer. Stated time point: after neoadjuvant nivolumab, at surgical resection. Germline CDR1 is SGDLS and CDR2 is YYNGEE. Trimming pared 3 bases from V and 0 bases from J, leaving 6 bases between. There are 13 residues in the CDR3. The chain combines TRBV9 with TRBJ1-1; D call uncertain. Sequencing was performed on PBMCs, taken after nivolumab (anti-PD-1) treatment. This receptor was obtained from a person aged 35-79 years with oral cavity squamous cell carcinoma. This CDR3 reads CASSGTVNTEAFF. The CDR3 DNA reads as TGTGCCAGCAGCGGCACAGTGAACACTGAAGCTTTCTTT.